This TCR beta chain came from a study of shared clonotypes between healthy human individuals. Profiling relied on immunoSEQ multiplex PCR, and the TCRdb table lists in-frame clones only, not all of them. The sample consists of some 2 million clones, around 96% of them appearing once. V gave up 3 bases and J gave up 7 bases; unmatched junction bases: 5. The CDR3 spans 14 residues. CDR1 is LGHNA and CDR2 is YSLEER in the germline V gene. Naive CD8 isolation took CD45RO-negative cells positively selected for CCR7 and excluded terminally differentiated effector memory CD45RA+ cells. Sequenced: naive CD8+ T cells sorted from blood. The receptor was derived from a man younger than 35 in good health. This rearrangement joins TRBV4-3 to TRBJ1-5; 8 positions match TRBD1. The CDR3 reads CASSHDRGRQPQHF. The CDR3 region has the DNA TGCGCCAGCAGCCACGACAGGGGACGACAGCCCCAGCATTTT.